Listed here are 10 T cell receptor beta chains from one sample, sequenced in a study of T-cell reconstitution after alpha-beta-depleted transplantation in children. The authors prepared the TCRbeta library with unique molecular identifiers. One entry per CDR3 protein results from TCRdb running MiXCR on the PCR reads. The sample consists of hundreds of thousands of distinct CDR3 sequences, approximately 14% of them appearing once. The input for sequencing was PBMCs, taken before TCRalphabeta/CD19-depleted stem cell transplant. These receptors were taken from a girl under 10 years old with congenital amegakaryocytic thrombocytopenia, due to receive a stem cell transplant.

This clonotype came up many times. The rearrangement joins TRBV29-1 to TRBJ2-1; D is unresolved. CDR3 length: 15 amino acids. The germline V gene has CDR1 SQVTM and CDR2 ANQGSEA. V was pared by 2 bases and J by 10 bases, with 21 bases between. The chain's CDR3 is CSVESDDFRVREQFF. For the CDR3, the DNA is TGCAGCGTTGAATCCGACGACTTCCGCGTACGGGAGCAGTTCTTC.

About this clonotype itself: Germline and junction disagree at one end, which may indicate a read error. The chain recombines TRBV27 with TRBJ2-1, with 11 bases fitting TRBD2. This CDR3 spans 17 amino acids. Germline CDR1 MNHEY, CDR2 SMNVEV (reference sequence). The CDR3 DNA sequence: TGTCCCAGCAGTTCTAGACCGGGACTAGCGGTGTACAATGAGCAGTTCTTC. This gives the protein CPSSSRPGLAVYNEQFF.

In this sample, this clonotype turned up many times. The chain recombines TRBV6-5 with TRBJ2-7; 8 nucleotides line up with TRBD1. J gave up 0 bases and V 4 bases, and 8 bases lay outside the gene matches. In germline, CDR1 is MNHEY, CDR2 SVGAGI. The CDR3 is made up of 16 amino acids. The chain's CDR3 is CASSWLRDRPSYEQYF. The CDR3 DNA reads as TGTGCCAGCAGTTGGCTCCGGGACAGGCCCTCCTACGAGCAGTACTTC.

The chain couples TRBV7-6 to TRBJ2-3; D is unresolved. Germline V lookup: CDR1 SGHVS, CDR2 FNYEAQ. This CDR3 has 14 residues. Trimming cost V 5 bases and J 3 bases, with 12 bases left between them. CDR3 loop: CASSMAIETDTQYF. The DNA of the CDR3 is TGTGCCAGCAGCATGGCCATCGAGACAGATACGCAGTATTTT.

In this sample, this clonotype turned up many times. This rearrangement joins TRBV5-1 to TRBJ2-7; D may match TRBD1 or TRBD2 (8 bases each). V shed 0 bases and J shed 3 bases, with 13 bases lying between them. CDR3 length equals 15 residues. Germline assignment: CDR1 SGHRS and CDR2 YFSETQ. The CDR3 DNA reads as TGCGCCAGCAGCTTGGTAGCGGGGACAGGCTACGAGCAGTACTTC. Protein product: CASSLVAGTGYEQYF.

This clonotype has just a few counts. The chain couples TRBV29-1 to TRBJ1-1; maybe TRBD1 (5 bases). CDR3 length: 14 amino acids. Between the trimmed V and J ends, which lost 1 base and 4 bases, there was a span of 13 bases. Germline V lookup: CDR1 SQVTM, CDR2 ANQGSEA. The CDR3 region is CSVEVRGPSTEAFF. CDR3 nucleotides: TGCAGCGTTGAAGTCCGGGGCCCGAGCACTGAAGCTTTCTTT.

The chain carries TRBV29-1 and TRBJ2-1; tentative D call: TRBD2 (6 bases). Germline CDR1 is SQVTM and CDR2 is ANQGSEA. V was clipped by 6 bases and J by 0 bases, with 15 bases between them. The CDR3 length is 15 residues. CDR3 coding DNA: TGCAGCGTGGACGGGAGCCAGAGCTCCTACAATGAGCAGTTCTTC. It specifies CSVDGSQSSYNEQFF.

In the case of this clonotype: A much larger clone lies one base from this, so it may be a read error. The V call is TRBV19, the J call TRBJ2-7; D is ambiguous. Germline CDR1 and CDR2: LNHDA and SQIVND (reference sequence). CDR3 size: 12 residues. The chain's CDR3 is CPSSIPGYEQYF. CDR3 bases: TGTCCCAGTAGTATCCCCGGATACGAGCAGTACTTC.

This clonotype was detected only a few times. V is TRBV15 and J is TRBJ2-1; 14 bases are shared with TRBD2. Germline trimming cut 3 bases from V and 9 bases from J; bases unmatched to any gene: 7. The CDR3 sequence is 16 residues long. CDR1 is LNHNV, CDR2 YYDKDF, per germline (reference sequence). The CDR3 coding sequence is TGTGCCACCAGCAGCCGACTAGCGGGAGGGTATCGTGAGCAGTTCTTC. This gives the protein CATSSRLAGGYREQFF.

This chain links TRBV10-3 with TRBJ2-1; no reliable D call. CDR3 length: 14 amino acids. V lost 4 bases and J lost 7, with 14 bases in between. Germline values: CDR1 ENHRY, CDR2 SYGVKD. The CDR3 DNA reads TGTGCCATCAGTGGCCTACAGTCTTTAAATGAGCAGTTCTTC. Translation gives CAISGLQSLNEQFF.